This T cell receptor (beta chain) was profiled in a study of early stage breast cancer tumors. Study-level information: Among around 12 ER+/PR+/HER2- tumors, eight were ductal, four lobular. Findings of the study overall: In most of the 16 patients, blood comparison separated tumor from normal breast.

About this clone: The antigen is unknown.

The CDR3 consists of 17 residues. The ends lost 4 bases at V and 6 bases at J; junction bases unmatched: 7. Germline V gene lookup returns CDR1 SGDLS and CDR2 YYNGEE. Each sample had two DNA replicates, roughly 0.5 ug blood or roughly 1.5 ug tissue. This table comes from immunoSEQ multiplex PCR, and its TCRdb copy is limited to in-frame clones, with some not included. This sample carries about 2,600 clones, about 65% of them seen once, and the ten largest clones take about 20%. This normal breast sample came from a site about 2-4.5 cm away from the tumor. This clonotype was obtained from a person aged 50-59 years with breast cancer. Sequences were obtained from normal breast tissue next to the tumor. The chain employs TRBV9 and TRBJ2-1; 16 bases align to TRBD2. CDR3 region: CASSPQGTSGGANEQFF. The DNA for the CDR3 is TGTGCCAGCAGCCCCCAAGGGACTAGCGGGGGGGCCAATGAGCAGTTCTTC.